These 2 T cell receptor beta chains originate from one sample sequenced in a study of CD8 T cells in Susac syndrome. When the RNA was reverse transcribed, random hexamers were used with an input of about 0.5 to 1 ug. One entry per CDR3 protein results from TCRdb running MiXCR on the immunoSEQ multiplex PCR reads. This table has 160,000 or so distinct CDR3 sequences, 94% appearing once. The sequenced material came from CD4+ T cells from PBMCs. Receptors were obtained from a human donor with Susac syndrome.

The chain joins TRBV20-1 to TRBJ2-5, with D perhaps matching TRBD1 (5 bases). V lost 0 bases and J 2 bases, leaving 22 bases between the germline ends. The CDR3 runs 18 residues. Germline V lookup: CDR1 DFQATT, CDR2 SNEGSKA (reference sequence). Here the CDR3 DNA reads TGCAGTGCTAGAGAACCCCGTGGGGCAGACAGAGCACAAGAGACCCAGTACTTC. Its translation: CSAREPRGADRAQETQYF.

This clonotype was seen just once. The chain couples TRBV25-1 to TRBJ2-7; possible D gene TRBD1, 6 bases. Germline-derived CDR1 and CDR2 are MGHDK and SYGVNS. The length of the CDR3 is 13 residues. The ends were cut back, 3 bases at V and 4 bases at J, with 10 bases in the middle. The CDR3 spells CASSEGALYEQYF. The CDR3 DNA reads as TGTGCCAGCAGTGAGGGGGCATTGTACGAGCAGTACTTC.